This T cell receptor (beta chain) was found in a study of spatial heterogeneity in lung cancer (dated by TCRdb to between 2018 and 2020). Turning to the overall study: Beta-chain transcripts were consistently detected in greater numbers than alpha-chain transcripts, which likely reflects a higher abundance of beta-chain transcripts. TCR repertoire features were related to nonsynonymous mutation counts determined by whole-exome sequencing of tumor tissue. The study quantitatively compared TCR alpha and beta repertoires across multiple tumor regions, matched nontumor lung and blood in non-small cell lung cancer. At surgery, 220 tumor regions, 63 to 70 matched nontumor lung samples and 50 to 60 PBMC samples were TCR-sequenced for both alpha and beta chains. In the raw uncorrected reads, each unique combination of TCR and UMI appeared more than ten times on average. Results the study describes overall, beyond this receptor: Additional single-cell paired TCR alpha and beta sequencing was considered necessary to confirm, at a functional level, the hypothesis that regional TCRs recognize regional mutations. Ubiquitous expanded tumor TCRs were detected in blood more often at tumor resection than at routine follow-up.

Explained via the paper, the time point label denotes: sample taken at primary tumor resection. Donors were 70 or so patients with early-stage, untreated non-small cell lung cancer from the lung TRACERx cohort. For TCR sequencing, whole RNA was extracted from tumor and nontumor lung tissue, or from cryopreserved PBMC samples, and no cell sorting was done. Patients were selected for TCR sequencing only if sufficient RNA was available from at least two tumor regions. Trimming takes 2 bases off V and 4 bases off J; junction bases not matched to a gene: 2. Looking up the germline V gene yields CDR1 SGHTA and CDR2 FQGNSA. Inclusive of the bounding cysteine and phenylalanine, the CDR3 is 14 residues long. Solely the CDR3 DNA is kept, with 42 bases framed from the first base. This clonotype was seen repeatedly, ten times or more. Its recognized antigen is unknown. One base away there is no much larger clone; base qualities are not given.

Library preparation used 5' RACE. Sequencing used a NextSeq 500. In the TCR library protocol, a unique molecular identifier was attached to each TCR cDNA molecule so that PCR and sequencing errors could be corrected. For the original study's pipeline: TCR identification, UMI-based error correction and CDR3 extraction were all carried out with Decombinator tools. TCRs above a frequency of 2 per 1,000, corresponding to the top 1% of the tumor frequency distribution, were defined as expanded. Renyi diversity was computed with the R vegan package after each repertoire had been subsampled 100 times to 5,000 TCRs. To build CDR3 similarity networks, amino acid triplet string-kernel similarity was used, and CDR3s were connected when their pairwise similarity was above 0.82. TCRdb redid the processing of the public reads, applying fastp at Q25 and MiXCR, and retained in-frame beta chains. Entries that share a CDR3 protein sequence are merged under the most common genes and DNA. The V and J calls follow TCRdb's processing rather than the paper's. The sample table contains about 38,000 distinct CDR3 sequences; only one count was recorded for 7.5% of them. The ten top clones hold roughly 28% of the sample.

Sequenced here: PBMCs, sampled at surgery. The V and J genes are TRBV7-2 and TRBJ1-1; TRBD1 aligns with 9 central bases. The clonotype originates from a male donor with early-stage non-small cell lung cancer. CDR3 reads: CASSLRQGGTEAFF. The DNA sequence reads TGTGCCAGCAGCTTAAGACAGGGGGGCACTGAAGCTTTCTTT.